A single sample is the source of the 20 T cell receptor beta chains below, sequenced in a study of PD-1 blockade in classical Hodgkin lymphoma (dated by TCRdb to between 2020 and 2021). The protocol used for the library was the immunoSEQ multiplex PCR assay. As stored in TCRdb, this immuneACCESS dataset retains in-frame rearrangements with V and J assigned. A fraction of the clones does not appear; measured against another copy, unresolved V genes explain less than half of the discrepancy, and the remainder lacks a known reason. For this sample the table gives roughly 94,000 clones, of which 90% to 95% were detected only once. The leading ten clones occupy approximately 2% of the sample. The intended sense of this specimen's time point label: cycle 4 day 1 (C4D1), after six to seven weeks of nivolumab. Relapse after autologous stem cell transplantation had occurred in all trial patients, and cohorts A, B and C were distinguished by prior brentuximab vedotin exposure.

The sample in question was peripheral blood mononuclear cells (PBMCs), obtained before the fourth cycle of nivolumab. The receptors here all came from a human donor with classical Hodgkin lymphoma.

This clone is a singleton in its sample. The CDR3 spells CAWRRDLAHEQYF. As DNA, the CDR3 is TGTGCCTGGAGGAGGGATCTTGCCCACGAGCAGTACTTC. The chain carries TRBV30 and TRBJ2-7; possibly TRBD2 for D (5 bases). Germline V gene data show CDR1 as GTSNPN and CDR2 as SVGIG (reference sequence). The CDR3 sequence is 13 residues long. V was shortened by 3 bases and J by 5 bases, with 14 bases between the two germline ends.

The chain employs TRBV19 and TRBJ2-2, with 7 bases matching TRBD1. Germline V lookup: CDR1 LNHDA, CDR2 SQIVND (reference sequence). This CDR3 is built from 18 residues. V shed 5 bases, J shed 6 bases, and the junction held 18 bases outside the gene matches. The CDR3 reads CASSQLRGLVRSSGELFF. In nucleotides, the CDR3 is TGTGCCAGTAGTCAGTTGAGGGGGCTAGTAAGAAGCTCCGGGGAGCTGTTTTTT. The whole variable domain, filled in from reference TRBV19 and TRBJ2-2, reads DGGITQSPKYLFRKEGQNVTLSCEQNLNHDAMYWYRQDPGQGLRLIYYSQIVNDFQKGDIAEGYSVSREKKESFPLTVTSAQKNPTAFYLCASSQLRGLVRSSGELFFGEGSRLTVL.

J is TRBJ1-1 and V is TRBV18; D may be TRBD1 (6 bases). Germline values: CDR1 KGHSH, CDR2 LQKENI. V gave up 4 bases and J gave up 4 bases, with 10 bases separating them. This CDR3 contains 13 residues. CDR3 DNA: TGTGCCAGCTCACGGGACACCGGCACTGAAGCTTTCTTT. It translates to CASSRDTGTEAFF.

In this sample, this clone turned up once. This sequence joins TRBV19 and TRBJ2-1, with 8 nucleotides matching TRBD1. From germline, CDR1 is LNHDA and CDR2 SQIVND (reference sequence). The CDR3 loop spans 15 amino acids. V lost 7 bases to trimming and J lost 1 base; unmatched junction nucleotides: 6. The DNA for the CDR3 is TGTGCCAGTAAGGGGACAGGTCTATCCTACAATGAGCAGTTCTTC. Amino acids: CASKGTGLSYNEQFF.

The rearrangement joins TRBV18 to TRBJ1-1; TRBD1 might be the D (6 bases). V shed 3 bases and J shed 3 bases, with 17 bases lying between them. This CDR3 region has 16 residues. CDR1 and CDR2 from the germline V gene are KGHSH and LQKENI. CDR3 coding DNA: TGTGCCAGCTCACCCTATAGGGGGGGCCCGGACACTGAAGCTTTCTTT. Encoded protein: CASSPYRGGPDTEAFF.

CDR3 loop: CASSVGAGAYEQYF. DNA of the CDR3: TGTGCCAGCAGCGTAGGGGCGGGTGCCTACGAGCAGTACTTC. V gene TRBV9 combines with J gene TRBJ2-7, with D possibly matching TRBD2 (5 bases). The CDR3 runs 14 residues. Germline V CDR1 and CDR2: SGDLS, YYNGEE. Deletions cut 0 bases from V and 2 bases from J, with 9 bases between.

The genes are TRBV12-5 and TRBJ1-1; D remains ambiguous. CDR3 length equals 14 residues. V lost 3 bases, J lost 1 base, and 9 bases lay in between. Germline V gene lookup returns CDR1 LGHNT and CDR2 FRNRAP. The CDR3 DNA reads TGTGCTAGTGGTTTCACTAAGTCGAACACTGAAGCTTTCTTT. It codes for CASGFTKSNTEAFF.

The V call is TRBV5-8, the J call TRBJ2-7; 9 bases fit TRBD1. CDR1 is SGHTS and CDR2 is YDEGEE in the germline V gene. V lost 5 bases, J lost 6 bases, and 12 bases stayed unmatched. The CDR3 totals 15 residues. The CDR3 DNA sequence: TGTGCCAGCAGACTACCGGGACAGGGAATTATCGAGCAGTACTTC. It encodes CASRLPGQGIIEQYF. Based on the CDR3 plus reference TRBV5-8 and TRBJ2-7, the full variable domain is EAGVTQSPTHLIKTRGQQATLRCSPISGHTSVYWYQQALGLGLQFLLWYDEGEERNRGNFPPRFSGRQFPNYSSELNVNALELEDSALYLCASRLPGQGIIEQYFGPGTRLTVT.

The chain has TRBV7-2 and TRBJ2-7; 12 bases line up with TRBD1. CDR1 and CDR2 (germline): SGHTA, FQGNSA. The J segment lost 9 bases and the V segment lost 5 bases, leaving 17 bases of the junction unmatched. The CDR3 has 17 residues. Here the CDR3 DNA reads TGTGCCAGCAGCGTAACCGGGACAGGGGGCGCTGGGTCGTCGCAGTACTTC. Translating gives CASSVTGTGGAGSSQYF.

This clone was seen once. The gene calls are TRBV11-2 and TRBJ2-3; tentative D call: TRBD2 (5 bases). Germline V CDR1 and CDR2: SGHAT, FQNNGV. The CDR3 is made up of 16 amino acids. Deletions cut 1 base from V and 2 bases from J, with 13 bases between. CDR3 nucleotides: TGTGCCAGCAGCTTAGTAACCCCGAGGGACACAGATACGCAGTATTTT. Its translation: CASSLVTPRDTDTQYF.

CDR3 nucleotides: TGTGCCACCGTGGGGAGCACTGAAGCTTTCTTT. Its protein is CATVGSTEAFF. This sequence joins TRBV27 and TRBJ1-1; no reliable D call. V dropped 10 bases and J dropped 4 bases, with 10 bases sitting between them. Per germline, CDR1 MNHEY and CDR2 SMNVEV (reference sequence). This CDR3 spans 11 amino acids.

This chain joins TRBV5-6 and TRBJ1-1, with D hard to call. This CDR3 has 14 residues. CDR1 and CDR2 (germline): SGHDT, YYEEEE. With 2 bases removed from V and 0 bases from J, the gap between germline ends came to 8 bases. CDR3 DNA sequence: TGTGCCAGCAGCTTTGGAAATCTGAACACTGAAGCTTTCTTT. It translates to CASSFGNLNTEAFF.

This clone appeared a single time. The chain couples TRBV6-1 to TRBJ2-5, with D unclear. From germline, CDR1 is MNHNS and CDR2 SASEGT. The CDR3 runs 15 residues. Trimming shortened V by 4 bases and J by 3 bases, and 15 bases separated the two germline ends. The CDR3 loop reads CASSVANRGEETQYF. DNA of the CDR3: TGTGCCAGCAGTGTCGCCAATCGAGGAGAAGAGACCCAGTACTTC.

The chain is built from TRBV7-3 and TRBJ2-3, with no clear D. V gave up 4 bases and J gave up 6 bases, with 11 bases separating them. The CDR3 has 13 residues. The germline gives CDR1 SGHTA, CDR2 FQGTGA. CDR3 bases: TGTGCCAGCAGCTCGACTGCCATGGATACGCAGTATTTT. Its translation is CASSSTAMDTQYF.

The chain uses TRBV11-2 and TRBJ1-1; D is undetermined. Germline V gene sequence: CDR1 SGHAT, CDR2 FQNNGV. V lost 1 base and J lost 4, with 7 bases in between. The CDR3 has 13 amino acids. The CDR3 here is CASSLGIGTEAFF. CDR3 nucleotides: TGTGCCAGCAGCTTAGGCATCGGCACTGAAGCTTTCTTT.

The V and J genes are TRBV28 and TRBJ1-2, with TRBD1 identical over 10 bases. Germline values: CDR1 MDHEN, CDR2 SYDVKM. The CDR3 is 17 residues long. Unmatched junction bases numbered 23, after V lost 6 bases and J lost 13 bases. The CDR3 DNA reads as TGTGCCAGCAGCCAGGGGACAGGGGACTTTGGAAATATTTTATCCACCTTC. Translation gives CASSQGTGDFGNILSTF.

In its sample, this clone was seen once. The chain recombines TRBV25-1 with TRBJ2-7, with 13 bases matching TRBD2. The CDR3 consists of 13 residues. Trimming removed 10 bases from V and 6 bases from J; junction bases left unmatched: 6. Per germline, CDR1 MGHDK and CDR2 SYGVNS. CDR3 nucleotides: TGTGCCACCAGGAGGACTAGCGGGAGCGAGCAGTACTTC. Protein: CATRRTSGSEQYF.

V and J are TRBV5-1 and TRBJ1-1; tentative D call: TRBD1 (6 bases). V dropped 3 bases and J dropped 1 base, with 7 bases sitting between them. The CDR3 consists of 13 residues. CDR1 and CDR2 from the germline V gene are SGHRS and YFSETQ. The CDR3 here is CASSWGANTEAFF. The CDR3 nucleotides are TGCGCCAGCAGCTGGGGGGCGAACACTGAAGCTTTCTTT.

The CDR3 loop is CASGLAAETYEQYF. CDR3 DNA sequence: TGTGCTAGTGGTTTGGCAGCGGAGACCTACGAGCAGTACTTC. This chain joins TRBV12-5 and TRBJ2-7, with D possibly TRBD2 on 5 matching bases. In germline, CDR1 is LGHNT, CDR2 FRNRAP. The CDR3 consists of 14 residues. The V end was cut by 1 base, the J end by 2 bases, with 9 bases between.

This clone was seen a few times. The V gene is TRBV7-7, the J gene TRBJ2-3, with TRBD1 matching over 7 bases. Germline V gene data show CDR1 as SSHAT and CDR2 as FNYEAQ (reference sequence). There are 15 residues in the CDR3. Trimming removed 1 base from V and 5 bases from J; junction bases left unmatched: 6. The CDR3: CASSLVTGALDTQYF. The CDR3 DNA sequence: TGTGCCAGCAGCTTAGTCACAGGGGCCCTAGATACGCAGTATTTT.